Shown below are 3 T cell receptor beta chains from a single sample sequenced in a study of cytomegalovirus exposure and HLA in healthy donors. TCRdb's copy holds only in-frame clones and misses some; the assay was immunoSEQ multiplex PCR. The repertoire holds 150,000 or so clones, with about 90% as singletons. Sequenced sample: PBMCs. These receptors were taken from a woman in her twenties or thirties in good health and CMV-seropositive.

V is TRBV27 and J is TRBJ2-3; 9 nucleotides align to TRBD1. The CDR3 is made up of 16 amino acids. The junction had 7 bases not matched to a gene; V was cut back by 5 bases and J by 1 base. Germline V CDR1 and CDR2: MNHEY, SMNVEV (reference sequence). Here the CDR3 reads CASSLQGAWGTDTQYF. CDR3 DNA sequence: TGTGCCAGCAGTCTACAGGGGGCATGGGGCACAGATACGCAGTATTTT.

This clone was seen only once. The chain joins TRBV7-9 to TRBJ2-7, with TRBD1 matching 11 bases. The V segment lost 7 bases and the J segment 5 bases; nucleotides outside the gene matches: 7. In germline, CDR1 is SEHNR, CDR2 FQNEAQ (reference sequence). CDR3 length: 14 amino acids. CDR3 sequence reads: CASKVGQGVHEQYF. The CDR3 coding sequence is TGTGCCAGCAAGGTGGGACAGGGGGTTCACGAGCAGTACTTC.

The rearrangement links TRBV11-2 to TRBJ2-1; D might be TRBD2 (6 bases). This CDR3 is built from 17 residues. V dropped 0 bases and J dropped 3 bases, with 15 bases sitting between them. Germline V gene sequence: CDR1 SGHAT, CDR2 FQNNGV. In nucleotides, the CDR3 is TGTGCCAGCAGCTTAGATTGGACTAAAAGGGACTACAATGAGCAGTTCTTC. This codes for CASSLDWTKRDYNEQFF.